The entry that follows covers one T cell receptor beta chain sequence. Its antigen is unknown. The entry originates in a study of CD8+CD57+ T cells in acquired aplastic anemia. Background on the study: DNA from sorted CD4+ and CD8+ cells averaged 3.2 ug.

Overall study results and limits: Controls and patients did not differ significantly in CD8+ Simpson's diversity. Nearly 30 was the count of CD8+ CDR3 sequences that patients shared with controls.

Previously, flow cytometry had revealed CD8+CD57+ cell expansion in the patients chosen for sequencing. With 3 bases removed from V and 6 bases from J, the gap between germline ends came to 10 bases. Germline V lookup: CDR1 SGHRS, CDR2 YFSETQ. This CDR3 region has 12 residues. Genomic DNA acted as the template from which TCR beta VDJ combination and CDR3 sequence profiling were carried out. TCRdb passed the reads through MiXCR, listing each CDR3 protein once. Here the sample spans about 240,000 distinct CDR3 sequences, 40% to 50% being singletons. The sequenced sample was sorted CD4+, CD8+, or CD8+CD57+ T cells (not recorded which) from PBMCs. This sequence joins TRBV5-1 and TRBJ2-7; no clear D. This TCR came from a human donor with aplastic anemia. CDR3: CASSWQEGEQYF. The CDR3 DNA reads TGCGCCAGCAGCTGGCAGGAAGGCGAGCAGTACTTC. The variable domain in full, completed from reference TRBV5-1 and TRBJ2-7, reads KAGVTQTPRYLIKTRGQQVTLSCSPISGHRSVSWYQQTPGQGLQFLFEYFSETQRNKGNFPGRFSGRQFSNSRSEMNVSTLELGDSALYLCASSWQEGEQYFGPGTRLTVT.